This note documents a single TCR beta chain sequence. Measured with immunoSEQ multiplex PCR; TCRdb has only the in-frame clones, and not every one. This table has approximately 210,000 clones, roughly four fifths appearing once. Germline CDR1 is SGHDN and CDR2 is FVKESK. CDR3 length: 13 amino acids. V was clipped by 0 bases and J by 8 bases; unmatched bases: 4. This specimen belongs to a study of blood T cell repertoires in COVID-19. This TCR was recovered from a woman aged 40 to 50 with acute or convalescent COVID-19. The chain employs TRBV14 and TRBJ2-7; 7 bases fit TRBD1. Sequencing was carried out using peripheral blood. The CDR3 DNA reads TGTGCCAGCAGCCAAGATCACAGGGGAAAGCAGTACTTC. Translation: CASSQDHRGKQYF.